Below are 21 T cell receptor beta chains sequenced from a single sample in a study of CD8 T cells in ankylosing spondylitis. MiXCR was run by TCRdb on the 5' RACE reads, yielding one entry per CDR3 protein. The sample gives approximately 300,000 distinct CDR3 sequences, around 20% of which show up once; 3% to 4% is in the top ten. The sample taken for sequencing was blood, either unsorted or a sorted T cell fraction (not recorded which). All receptors come from a female donor with ankylosing spondylitis or in good health (not recorded which).

The chain combines TRBV10-3 with TRBJ2-1; TRBD2 aligns across 10 bases. There are 15 residues in the CDR3. Germline CDR1 ENHRY, CDR2 SYGVKD. Germline trimming cut 8 bases from V and 4 bases from J; bases unmatched to any gene: 8. The CDR3 bases are TGTGCCATCCTCCCCGGGACTAGCGCGTACAATGAGCAGTTCTTC. Its protein product is CAILPGTSAYNEQFF.

This clonotype was seen only a few times. The rearrangement links TRBV20-1 to TRBJ2-7; D is uncertain. V gave up 0 bases and J gave up 6 bases, with 12 bases separating them. The CDR3 length is 13 residues. From germline, CDR1 is DFQATT and CDR2 SNEGSKA (reference sequence). CDR3 residues: CSARDRMSGEQYF. The CDR3 coding sequence is TGCAGTGCTAGAGATCGAATGTCGGGCGAGCAGTACTTC.

The V call is TRBV2, the J call TRBJ2-7, with D possibly called TRBD1 or TRBD2 (5 bases each). This CDR3 is 13 amino acids long. Germline V lookup: CDR1 SNHLY, CDR2 FYNNEI. Trimming pared 8 bases from V and 0 bases from J, leaving 11 bases between. The CDR3 sequence: CASSGRVSYEQYF. CDR3 DNA sequence: TGTGCCAGCTCGGGACGCGTCTCCTACGAGCAGTACTTC.

This chain links TRBV18 with TRBJ2-5; the D is unclear. Trimming shortened V by 3 bases and J by 5 bases, and 4 bases separated the two germline ends. The germline CDR1 and CDR2 sequences are KGHSH and LQKENI. The CDR3 has 11 amino acids. CDR3 DNA sequence: TGTGCCAGCTCACCGTCCGAGACCCAGTACTTC. Translating gives CASSPSETQYF. Full variable domain (remainder filled in from reference TRBV18 and TRBJ2-5): NAGVMQNPRHLVRRRGQEARLRCSPMKGHSHVYWYRQLPEEGLKFMVYLQKENIIDESGMPKERFSAEFPKEGPSILRIQQVVRGDSAAYFCASSPSETQYFGPGTRLLVL.

This clonotype appeared once. The V call is TRBV20-1, the J call TRBJ2-5; D assignment may be TRBD1 or TRBD2 (5 bases each). Looked up from germline, CDR1 is DFQATT and CDR2 is SNEGSKA (reference sequence). The V gene lost 2 bases and the J gene lost 5 bases, with 15 bases spanning the gap. The CDR3 totals 14 residues. This CDR3 reads CSARLGTITETQYF. The CDR3 DNA sequence: TGCAGTGCTAGATTAGGGACGATAACGGAGACCCAGTACTTC.

CDR3 sequence: CASTPGGQAEAFF. The DNA of the CDR3 is TGTGCCAGCACCCCAGGGGGGCAGGCTGAAGCTTTCTTT. The genes are TRBV7-9 and TRBJ1-1, with 7 bases identical to TRBD1. This CDR3 contains 13 residues. Germline trimming cut 7 bases from V and 6 bases from J; bases unmatched to any gene: 8. Germline V gene sequence: CDR1 SEHNR, CDR2 FQNEAQ (reference sequence).

Concerning this clonotype: One junction end disagrees with the germline gene, perhaps due to a read error. This sequence joins TRBV7-9 and TRBJ2-7; 9 nucleotides align to TRBD2. Germline CDR1 and CDR2: SEHNR and FQNEAQ (reference sequence). The CDR3 sequence is 14 residues long. CDR3 protein: CASSLAGIAYEQYF. Written as DNA, the CDR3 is TGTGCCAGCAGCCTAGCGGGAATCGCCTACGAGCAGTACTTC.

The chain recombines TRBV6-2 or TRBV6-3 with TRBJ2-1; 9 nucleotides align to TRBD2. J lost 6 bases, V lost 6 bases, and 12 bases had no gene match. The CDR3 loop spans 16 amino acids. CDR1 is MNHEY and CDR2 is SVGEGT in the germline V gene. Here the CDR3 DNA reads TGTGCCAGCAGAAAAACCCGGACTAGCGCCATCAATGAGCAGTTCTTC. This codes for CASRKTRTSAINEQFF.

This clonotype was observed once. V gene TRBV11-2 combines with J gene TRBJ2-5; D ambiguous. Trimming removed 3 bases at V and 4 bases at J, with 6 bases between. The CDR3 sequence is 12 residues long. The germline CDR1 and CDR2 sequences are SGHAT and FQNNGV. The CDR3 protein is CASSFFSETQYF. CDR3 nucleotide sequence: TGTGCCAGCAGCTTTTTCTCAGAGACCCAGTACTTC.

The chain carries TRBV6-2 or TRBV6-3 and TRBJ2-7; TRBD1 matches at 7 bases. CDR1 is MNHEY and CDR2 is SVGEGT in the germline V gene. Trimming at V came to 4 bases and at J to 1 base, leaving 22 bases not matched to a gene. The CDR3 runs to 20 residues. CDR3 amino acids: CASSSRPSKTGVVQSYEQYF. In nucleotides, the CDR3 is TGTGCCAGCAGTTCCAGACCCTCTAAAACAGGGGTAGTGCAGTCCTACGAGCAGTACTTC.

The chain has TRBV28 and TRBJ1-5; weak D call: TRBD1 (5 bases). Per the germline V gene, CDR1 is MDHEN and CDR2 is SYDVKM. V lost 10 bases and J lost 7, with 14 bases in between. The CDR3 is made up of 12 amino acids. The CDR3 bases are TGTGCCATTGGTGCAGGGAGGCAGCCCCAGCATTTT. Translation gives CAIGAGRQPQHF.

The rearrangement links TRBV6-1 to TRBJ2-7; 7 nucleotides agree with TRBD1. In germline, CDR1 is MNHNS, CDR2 SASEGT. V shed 7 bases and J 7 bases; nucleotides not matched to a gene: 13. The CDR3 is 14 amino acids. The CDR3 sequence: CASTPGQFPSEQYF. The CDR3 nucleotides read TGTGCCAGCACGCCGGGACAGTTCCCTTCTGAGCAGTACTTC.

The CDR3 DNA sequence: TGTGCCAGCAGCCCTCTTGGAGCTGAAGCTTTCTTT. It yields the protein CASSPLGAEAFF. V and J are TRBV7-2 and TRBJ1-1; D call uncertain. The CDR3 runs to 12 residues. Germline V lookup: CDR1 SGHTA, CDR2 FQGNSA. V lost 5 bases to trimming and J lost 6 bases, with 10 bases between them.

The V and J genes are TRBV20-1 and TRBJ2-7, with TRBD2 matching 7 bases. CDR3 size: 14 residues. Germline CDR1 reads DFQATT; CDR2 reads SNEGSKA (reference sequence). Trimming cost V 3 bases and J 3 bases; bases outside gene matches: 8. CDR3 bases: TGCAGTGCTAGGGGGAGGGCAAATAACTACGAGCAGTACTTC. It is translated as CSARGRANNYEQYF.

Only a few counts were recorded for this clonotype. This chain links TRBV9 with TRBJ1-1, with a tentative D call TRBD1 (5 bases). The CDR3 sequence is 14 residues long. Per the germline V gene, CDR1 is SGDLS and CDR2 is YYNGEE. Deletions cut 1 base from V and 1 base from J, with 8 bases between. The CDR3 reads CASSVQGPNTEAFF. For the CDR3, the DNA is TGTGCCAGCAGCGTACAGGGCCCGAACACTGAAGCTTTCTTT.

In its sample, this clonotype was seen a few times. The chain is built from TRBV28 and TRBJ2-1, with D tentatively TRBD2 (5 bases). With 6 bases removed from V and 14 bases from J, the gap between germline ends came to 26 bases. The CDR3 totals 15 residues. From germline, CDR1 is MDHEN and CDR2 SYDVKM. The CDR3 is CASSPLLGLEVWEFF. The CDR3 coding sequence is TGTGCCAGCAGCCCCTTACTGGGATTGGAGGTTTGGGAGTTCTTC. The full variable domain, rest sourced from reference TRBV28 and TRBJ2-1, is DVKVTQSSRYLVKRTGEKVFLECVQDMDHENMFWYRQDPGLGLRLIYFSYDVKMKEKGDIPEGYSVSREKKERFSLILESASTNQTSMYLCASSPLLGLEVWEFFGPGTRLTVL.

This clonotype came up a few times. The chain is built from TRBV20-1 and TRBJ1-1, with TRBD1 matching 7 bases. The ends lost 1 base at V and 6 bases at J; junction bases unmatched: 11. Germline assignment: CDR1 DFQATT and CDR2 SNEGSKA (reference sequence). This CDR3 is 15 amino acids long. The CDR3 is CSARVYGYRGAEAFF. CDR3 in DNA: TGCAGTGCTAGAGTCTACGGTTACAGGGGCGCTGAAGCTTTCTTT.

The chain recombines TRBV9 with TRBJ1-1; maybe TRBD1 (6 bases). Germline V gene lookup returns CDR1 SGDLS and CDR2 YYNGEE. V was clipped by 5 bases and J by 0 bases, with 14 bases between them. The CDR3 sequence is 15 residues long. CDR3 region: CASRKGRGMNTEAFF. CDR3 in DNA: TGTGCCAGCAGGAAGGGCAGGGGAATGAACACTGAAGCTTTCTTT.

This clonotype was observed a handful of times. V and J are TRBV2 and TRBJ2-1, with no clear D. This CDR3 is built from 11 residues. V was pared by 6 bases and J by 8 bases, with 8 bases between. The V gene's germline CDR1 is SNHLY and CDR2 FYNNEI. The CDR3: CASSGAYEQFF. Here the CDR3 DNA reads TGTGCCAGCAGCGGAGCCTATGAGCAGTTCTTC.

A few counts support this clonotype. The rearrangement links TRBV7-2 to TRBJ2-7; D gene ambiguous. V was shortened by 5 bases and J by 3 bases, with 11 bases between the two germline ends. CDR1 and CDR2 from the germline V gene are SGHTA and FQGNSA. The CDR3 runs to 13 residues. CDR3 DNA: TGTGCCAGCAGCACCGACACCGTCTACGAGCAGTACTTC. It codes for CASSTDTVYEQYF.

This chain uses TRBV5-1 with TRBJ2-1, with 9 bases that match TRBD2. V shed 7 bases, J shed 9 bases, and the junction held 8 bases outside the gene matches. The germline V gene has CDR1 SGHRS and CDR2 YFSETQ. The CDR3 has 13 residues. CDR3 nucleotides: TGCGCCAGCGCCTTTTATAGCGGGAGTGAGCAGTTCTTC. Translation gives CASAFYSGSEQFF.